These 27 T cell receptor beta chains originate from one sample sequenced in a study of T cell responses to AZD1222 COVID-19 vaccine. Sequencing used immunoSEQ multiplex PCR; TCRdb keeps in-frame clones, though not all of them. The repertoire has 85,000 to 120,000 clones, 86% of them found once; the top ten carry approximately 5%. The material sequenced was peripheral blood, taken on day 0 of AZD1222 vaccination. The source of these receptors is an adult in good health.

V usage is TRBV7-3 and J usage is TRBJ2-1, with 8 bases matching TRBD2. There are 20 residues in the CDR3. CDR1 and CDR2 from the germline V gene are SGHTA and FQGTGA. The ends lost 1 base at V and 0 bases at J; junction bases unmatched: 14. In DNA, the CDR3 is TGTGCCAGCAGCTTAAGGGTCCTCCGGGGGGGCCCAAGCTCCTACAATGAGCAGTTCTTC. It encodes CASSLRVLRGGPSSYNEQFF.

The chain employs TRBV24-1 and TRBJ1-5; D ambiguous. In germline, CDR1 is KGHDR, CDR2 SFDVKD. The CDR3 runs to 11 residues. Trimming pared 7 bases from V and 6 bases from J, leaving 6 bases between. CDR3: CATRATQPQHF. The CDR3 coding sequence is TGTGCCACCAGGGCAACTCAGCCCCAGCATTTT.

This chain connects TRBV21-1 to TRBJ2-1; TRBD1 is the table's D call, not checked against the DNA. TRBV21-1 is flagged as a pseudogene. The CDR3 consists of 15 residues. The CDR3 DNA follows: TGTGCCAGCAGCAAGGACAGGGAGAATGTCAATGAGCAGTTCTTC. This sequence encodes CASSKDRENVNEQFF.

The chain recombines TRBV29-1 with TRBJ2-5, with D tentatively TRBD1 (5 bases). Germline CDR1 SQVTM, CDR2 ANQGSEA. Trimming took 3 bases from V and 1 from J, leaving 21 bases between them. The CDR3 is 17 amino acids. Here the CDR3 reads CSVEGAVFETAQETQYF. The CDR3 bases are TGCAGCGTTGAGGGCGCCGTCTTCGAGACAGCCCAAGAGACCCAGTACTTC.

In this sample, this clone turned up once. The chain links TRBV6-2 or TRBV6-3 to TRBJ1-1; D may be TRBD1 (6 bases). V was pared by 5 bases and J by 3 bases, with 13 bases between. There are 14 residues in the CDR3. CDR1 is MNHEY and CDR2 is SVGEGT in the germline V gene. CDR3 in DNA: TGTGCCAGCAGTAAACAGGGAGGGGACACTGAAGCTTTCTTT. It specifies CASSKQGGDTEAFF.

In this sample, this clone turned up a few times. The chain recombines TRBV12-3 or TRBV12-4 with TRBJ1-2; D not resolved. The ends were cut back, 3 bases at V and 2 bases at J, with 4 bases in the middle. The CDR3 has 12 residues. As DNA, the CDR3 is TGTGCCAGCAGTTTCGGCAACTATGGCTACACCTTC. Translating it yields CASSFGNYGYTF.

The J gene is TRBJ2-3, the V gene TRBV24-1; D is perhaps TRBD2 (5 bases). This CDR3 contains 16 residues. Germline CDR1 and CDR2: KGHDR and SFDVKD. The V and J ends lost 3 bases and 4 bases respectively, with 16 bases between them. DNA for the CDR3: TGTGCCACCAGTGATCCCAGCGGCCCTGGGCCAGATACGCAGTATTTT. Amino acid sequence: CATSDPSGPGPDTQYF.

This clone appeared a few times. The V gene is TRBV6-1, the J gene TRBJ1-3, with no clear D. This CDR3 is 15 amino acids long. V was shortened by 3 bases and J by 1 base, with 10 bases between the two germline ends. In germline, CDR1 is MNHNS, CDR2 SASEGT. The CDR3 sequence: CASSDNVGSGNTIYF. The DNA of the CDR3 is TGTGCCAGCAGTGACAATGTTGGGTCTGGAAACACCATATATTTT.

V usage is TRBV6-2 or TRBV6-3 and J usage is TRBJ2-3; TRBD1 matches 7 bases. The length of the CDR3 is 14 residues. J lost 8 bases, V lost 2 bases, and 7 bases had no gene match. In germline, CDR1 is MNHEY, CDR2 SVGEGT. CDR3 in amino acids: CASSYGTAQFTQYF. The DNA of the CDR3 is TGTGCCAGCAGTTACGGGACAGCCCAATTTACGCAGTATTTT.

This rearrangement joins TRBV27 to TRBJ2-5; 7 nucleotides align to TRBD1. CDR1 MNHEY and CDR2 SMNVEV come from the germline V gene (reference sequence). The CDR3 is made up of 15 amino acids. J was trimmed by 2 bases and V by 6 bases; bases with no gene match: 9. The CDR3 nucleotides read TGTGCCAGCAGACTCTGGGACAGTTTACAAGAGACCCAGTACTTC. It codes for CASRLWDSLQETQYF.

This chain connects TRBV6-6 to TRBJ2-7, with TRBD1 as a possible D gene (6 bases). Germline-derived CDR1 and CDR2 are MNHNY and SVGAGI (reference sequence). This CDR3 is built from 15 residues. With 4 bases removed from V and 0 bases from J, the gap between germline ends came to 13 bases. Here the CDR3 reads CASSFDRRSSYEQYF. As DNA, the CDR3 is TGTGCCAGCAGTTTCGACAGGAGGAGCTCCTACGAGCAGTACTTC.

The rearrangement uses TRBV15 and TRBJ1-2, with unresolved D. The germline V and J ends were trimmed by 0 bases and 3 bases, with 8 bases remaining between them. CDR3 length: 14 amino acids. Germline CDR1 is LNHNV and CDR2 is YYDKDF (reference sequence). The CDR3 loop is CATSRDYGDYGYTF. The CDR3 DNA reads TGTGCCACCAGCAGAGATTACGGGGACTATGGCTACACCTTC.

This chain connects TRBV10-1 to TRBJ2-1, with 14 nucleotides matching TRBD2. CDR1 is WNHNN, CDR2 SYGVQD, per germline (reference sequence). The CDR3 consists of 15 residues. After removal of 8 bases from V and 7 bases from J, the junction contained 7 bases not matched to a gene. The CDR3 coding sequence is TGCGCCAGCGCCGGGACTAGCGGGAGTATAAATGAGCAGTTCTTC. Translating gives CASAGTSGSINEQFF.

The chain couples TRBV10-3 to TRBJ2-2, with TRBD1 identical over 9 bases. This CDR3 has 15 residues. V lost 6 bases and J lost 7; bases outside the gene matches: 9. Germline CDR1 and CDR2: ENHRY and SYGVKD. The CDR3 region has the DNA TGTGCCATCAGCAACAAGGGACAGGGAGGCGGGGAGCTGTTTTTT. Protein: CAISNKGQGGGELFF.

The chain has TRBV6-2 or TRBV6-3 and TRBJ2-7; 11 nucleotides match TRBD2. J gave up 3 bases and V 0 bases, and 13 bases lay outside the gene matches. Germline CDR1 reads MNHEY; CDR2 reads SVGEGT. The CDR3 extends over 19 amino acids. CDR3 sequence (DNA): TGTGCCAGCAGTTACTCCCCGGGTAGCGGGAGGGCCCTCGACTACGAGCAGTACTTC. Translating gives CASSYSPGSGRALDYEQYF.

This chain uses TRBV7-2 with TRBJ2-2; 8 bases agree with TRBD1. J was trimmed by 5 bases and V by 3 bases; bases with no gene match: 8. The germline V gene has CDR1 SGHTA and CDR2 FQGNSA. The CDR3 contains 16 residues. The CDR3 DNA sequence: TGTGCCAGCAGCTTCGGACAGGGCTATGGGACCGGGGAGCTGTTTTTT. Encoded protein: CASSFGQGYGTGELFF.

The count of this clone is one. The V gene is TRBV6-5, the J gene TRBJ1-1; D uncertain. Trimming took off 5 bases at V and 1 base at J, with 14 bases between the two ends. Germline CDR1 reads MNHEY; CDR2 reads SVGAGI. The CDR3 runs 15 residues. The CDR3 region is CASSLRAGPNTEAFF. CDR3 coding DNA: TGTGCCAGCAGTCTGAGGGCCGGGCCGAACACTGAAGCTTTCTTT.

CDR3 residues: CASSLEQGGEQFF. CDR3 in DNA: TGTGCCAGCAGCTTGGAACAGGGTGGTGAGCAGTTCTTC. V usage is TRBV11-1 and J usage is TRBJ2-1, with D tentatively TRBD1 (6 bases). V lost 3 bases to trimming and J lost 9 bases, with 12 bases between them. The CDR3 sequence is 13 residues long. Germline lookup yields CDR1 SGHAT and CDR2 FQDESV (reference sequence). The whole variable domain, filled in from reference TRBV11-1 and TRBJ2-1, reads EAEVAQSPRYKITEKSQAVAFWCDPISGHATLYWYRQILGQGPELLVQFQDESVVDDSQLPKDRFSAERLKGVDSTLKIQPAELGDSAMYLCASSLEQGGEQFFGPGTRLTVL.

The rearrangement uses TRBV4-3 and TRBJ1-1, with 7 bases lining up with TRBD1. Germline trimming cut 3 bases from V and 4 bases from J; bases unmatched to any gene: 5. The CDR3 consists of 14 residues. Germline-derived CDR1 and CDR2 are LGHNA and YSLEER. Here the CDR3 DNA reads TGCGCCAGCAGCCAGCACAGGGGCGGCACTGAAGCTTTCTTT. Its protein product is CASSQHRGGTEAFF.

The chain uses TRBV18 and TRBJ2-3; D is possibly TRBD1 or TRBD2 (5 bases each). Germline V lookup: CDR1 KGHSH, CDR2 LQKENI. V lost 4 bases and J 2 bases, leaving 19 bases between the germline ends. This CDR3 is 17 amino acids long. The CDR3 region is CASSLTLEDTSTDTQYF. The DNA of the CDR3 is TGTGCCAGCTCACTAACCCTGGAGGACACTTCCACAGATACGCAGTATTTT.

The CDR3 region has the DNA TGTGCCAGCAGTTTAGGAAGAATAGGCAATCAGCCCCAGCATTTT. Translated, it gives CASSLGRIGNQPQHF. This rearrangement joins TRBV27 to TRBJ1-5; D is uncertain. The V end was cut by 2 bases, the J end by 2 bases, with 10 bases between. CDR1 is MNHEY and CDR2 is SMNVEV in the germline V gene (reference sequence). CDR3 length: 15 amino acids.

The chain is built from TRBV6-5 and TRBJ1-6; D unclear. V was trimmed by 5 bases and J by 8 bases, leaving 13 bases between them. In germline, CDR1 is MNHEY, CDR2 SVGAGI. The CDR3 totals 14 residues. CDR3: CASSPRDRYSPLHF. CDR3 DNA: TGTGCCAGCAGTCCCCGTGACCGGTATTCACCCCTCCACTTT.

The V call is TRBV20-1, the J call TRBJ1-1; D is ambiguous. This CDR3 comprises 11 residues. Germline V CDR1 and CDR2: DFQATT, SNEGSKA (reference sequence). V gave up 4 bases and J gave up 5 bases, with 8 bases separating them. CDR3 DNA sequence: TGCAGTGCTAAATCGGGAACTGAAGCTTTCTTT. Translation gives CSAKSGTEAFF.

This chain links TRBV19 with TRBJ2-7; either TRBD1 or TRBD2 may supply D (5 bases each). The CDR3 totals 14 residues. Germline assignment: CDR1 LNHDA and CDR2 SQIVND (reference sequence). Trimming removed 7 bases at V and 0 bases at J, with 13 bases between. DNA of the CDR3: TGTGCCAGTACCCCCGGGACGTACTCCTACGAGCAGTACTTC. Encoded protein: CASTPGTYSYEQYF.

This clone was counted only a few times. The genes are TRBV27 and TRBJ2-7, with D maybe TRBD1 (6 bases). Germline values: CDR1 MNHEY, CDR2 SMNVEV (reference sequence). V lost 4 bases and J lost 0, with 7 bases in between. This CDR3 comprises 13 residues. CDR3 DNA sequence: TGTGCCAGCAGTTGGGGACACTCCTACGAGCAGTACTTC. This translates into CASSWGHSYEQYF.

The chain uses TRBV10-3 and TRBJ1-1; possibly TRBD1 for D (5 bases). Per the germline V gene, CDR1 is ENHRY and CDR2 is SYGVKD. The CDR3 has 15 amino acids. Trimming took 0 bases from V and 2 from J, leaving 10 bases between them. The CDR3, as DNA: TGTGCCATCAGTGAGTCGGCAGGGCCCAACACTGAAGCTTTCTTT. Residues: CAISESAGPNTEAFF.

CDR3 in DNA: TGTGCCTGGAGTGGGGGGGCTAGTTCACCCCTCCACTTT. Residues: CAWSGGASSPLHF. The rearrangement joins TRBV30 to TRBJ1-6; TRBD1 is a possible D gene (6 bases). V was cut by 1 base and J by 9 bases, with 10 bases left in between. CDR3 size: 13 residues. Germline lookup yields CDR1 GTSNPN and CDR2 SVGIG (reference sequence).